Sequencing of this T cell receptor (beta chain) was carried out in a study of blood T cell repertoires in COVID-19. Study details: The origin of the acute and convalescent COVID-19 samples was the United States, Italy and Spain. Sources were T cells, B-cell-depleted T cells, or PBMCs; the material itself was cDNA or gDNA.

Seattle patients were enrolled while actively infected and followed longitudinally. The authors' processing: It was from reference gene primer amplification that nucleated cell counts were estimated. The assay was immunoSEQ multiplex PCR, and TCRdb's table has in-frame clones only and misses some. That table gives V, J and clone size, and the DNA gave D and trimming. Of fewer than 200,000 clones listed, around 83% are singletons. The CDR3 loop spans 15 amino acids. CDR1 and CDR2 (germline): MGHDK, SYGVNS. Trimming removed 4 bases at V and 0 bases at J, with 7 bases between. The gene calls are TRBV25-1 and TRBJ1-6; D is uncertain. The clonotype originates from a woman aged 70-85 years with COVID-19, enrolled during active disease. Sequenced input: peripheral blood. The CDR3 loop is CASSGRSSYNSPLHF. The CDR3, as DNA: TGTGCCAGCAGTGGGAGGAGCTCCTATAATTCACCCCTCCACTTT.